This note documents a single T cell receptor beta chain sequence. The antigen remains undetermined. These data originate in a study of CD4+ T cells in melanoma. Overall study findings and caveats: Diverse differentiation states were reported for melanoma neoantigen-specific CD4+ T cells. A reported correlation linked neoantigen-specific CD4+ T cells to CD8+, macrophage and B cell function.

Sequencing used immunoSEQ multiplex PCR; TCRdb keeps in-frame clones, though not all of them. The data contain about 13,000 clones, over 65% of them seen just once; the ten biggest clones take up approximately 15%. Germline V gives CDR1 SGDLS, CDR2 YYNGEE. V was clipped by 2 bases and J by 3 bases; unmatched bases: 11. This CDR3 is 16 amino acids long. The chain joins TRBV9 to TRBJ2-7; 7 bases match TRBD1. This sequence was found in a human donor with melanoma. Sequences were obtained from cells from a culture (not recorded whether cultured in vitro). The CDR3 spells CASSVGRDRGVYEQYF. The CDR3 nucleotides are TGTGCCAGCAGCGTCGGCCGGGACAGAGGTGTCTACGAGCAGTACTTC.